This T cell receptor (beta chain) was sequenced for a study of blood T cell repertoires in COVID-19. Across the whole study: Samples of COVID-19 (acute and convalescent) were obtained from the United States, Italy and Spain. PBMCs, B-cell-depleted T cells, or T cells were the source of the cDNA or gDNA that made up the material.

Trimming left V 1 base short and J 11 bases short, with 9 bases between. CDR3 length: 12 amino acids. Germline assignment: CDR1 LNHDA and CDR2 SQIVND (reference sequence). In the original analysis: Estimated nucleated cell counts came from reference gene primer amplification. Repertoires were generated with immunoSEQ multiplex PCR, while TCRdb's copy carries only in-frame clones and drops some. For V, J and clone size, that table is used; D and trimming come from the DNA. The data contain fewer than 200,000 clones, around 89% of them singletons. This chain links TRBV19 with TRBJ1-5; D ambiguous. Sequenced input: peripheral blood. The sequence was collected from a man in his forties with active or convalescent COVID-19. The CDR3 nucleotides are TGTGCCAGTAGTATAGCTCGCGGGGCCCAGCATTTT. Residues: CASSIARGAQHF.